Following are 20 T cell receptor beta chains from one sample sequenced in a study of breast tumors, draining lymph nodes, adjacent tissues. TCRdb redid the calling of the multiplex PCR reads with MiXCR, one entry per CDR3 protein. Counted here are about 230,000 distinct CDR3 sequences, approximately 31% occurring once; the ten biggest clones make up 1.3% to 1.5%. Axillary draining lymph nodes of breast cancer patients supplied the node samples. The sample consisted of axillary lymph node tissue. The receptors come from a female donor with breast cancer. Some clones in this sample may be carry-over from other donors' samples.

This clonotype has a count of ten or more. V and J are TRBV20-1 and TRBJ2-1; 13 bases are a match to TRBD2. The CDR3 covers 15 residues. Germline V lookup: CDR1 DFQATT, CDR2 SNEGSKA (reference sequence). Unmatched junction bases numbered 6, after V lost 2 bases and J lost 8 bases. DNA of the CDR3: TGCAGTGCTAGACGGACTAGCGGGAGTCCCCATGAGCAGTTCTTC. Its translation: CSARRTSGSPHEQFF.

This clonotype has at least ten counts. This rearrangement joins TRBV5-1 to TRBJ2-7; TRBD1 matches at 9 bases. V trimming: 4 bases; J trimming: 4 bases; junction bases outside the gene matches: 9. From germline, CDR1 is SGHRS and CDR2 YFSETQ. The CDR3 covers 15 residues. CDR3 residues: CASSVGQGPPYEQYF. The CDR3 region has the DNA TGCGCCAGCAGCGTGGGACAGGGCCCCCCTTACGAGCAGTACTTC.

A few counts support this clonotype. One base away lies a much larger clone, so this may be a sequencing read error. The J gene is TRBJ2-1, the V gene TRBV5-6; D remains unclear. The CDR3 runs to 15 residues. The germline gives CDR1 SGHDT, CDR2 YYEEEE. V lost 0 bases to trimming and J lost 2 bases, with 9 bases between them. CDR3 residues: CASSLASTTYNEQFF. CDR3 coding DNA: TGTGCCAGCAGCTTGGCTTCGACAACCTACAATGAGCAGTTCTTC.

Details on this clonotype: It may be a read error: a sequence one base away is much more abundant. V and J are TRBV9 and TRBJ2-5, with 7 bases matching TRBD2. The CDR3 covers 17 residues. Germline V gives CDR1 SGDLS, CDR2 YYNGEE. Trimming took 0 bases from V and 7 from J; bases not matched to a gene: 15. The CDR3 loop is CASSVGELGGRGATQYF. The CDR3 DNA reads TGTGCCAGCAGCGTAGGAGAGTTGGGCGGGAGAGGGGCGACCCAGTACTTC. Based on the CDR3 plus reference TRBV9 and TRBJ2-5, the full variable domain is DSGVTQTPKHLITATGQRVTLRCSPRSGDLSVYWYQQSLDQGLQFLIQYYNGEERAKGNILERFSAQQFPDLHSELNLSSLELGDSALYFCASSVGELGGRGATQYFGPGTRLLVL.

This clonotype showed up many times. The CDR3 loop is CASSLGLGLEETQYF. CDR3 nucleotides: TGTGCCAGCAGTCTAGGACTAGGGTTGGAGGAGACCCAGTACTTC. V and J are TRBV11-3 and TRBJ2-5, with 7 bases fitting TRBD2. The CDR3 consists of 15 residues. V was clipped by 6 bases and J by 5 bases; unmatched bases: 12. Germline loops: CDR1 SGHNT, CDR2 YENEEA.

V gene TRBV7-9 combines with J gene TRBJ1-2, with D hard to call. Trimming pared 4 bases from V and 4 bases from J, leaving 13 bases between. The germline CDR1 and CDR2 sequences are SEHNR and FQNEAQ (reference sequence). The CDR3 has 14 amino acids. CDR3 residues: CASSSEGGPYGYTF. The CDR3, as DNA: TGTGCCAGCAGCTCTGAGGGCGGGCCCTATGGCTACACCTTC.

CDR3 in amino acids: CAARDRQSPLHF. The CDR3 bases are TGTGCCGCCCGGGACAGACAGTCACCCCTCCACTTT. This chain connects TRBV14 to TRBJ1-6, with 7 bases aligning to TRBD1. Germline assignment: CDR1 SGHDN and CDR2 FVKESK. CDR3 length equals 12 residues. Losses at the gene ends were 11 bases for V and 10 bases for J; bases not matched to a gene: 8. Together with reference TRBV14 and TRBJ1-6, the CDR3 gives the full variable domain: EAGVTQFPSHSVIEKGQTVTLRCDPISGHDNLYWYRRVMGKEIKFLLHFVKESKQDESGMPNNRFLAERTGGTYSTLKVQPAELEDSGVYFCAARDRQSPLHFGNGTRLTVT.

Remarks on this clonotype: A read error may produce the germline difference seen at one junction end. This chain links TRBV9 with TRBJ2-1; tentatively, D is TRBD1 or TRBD2 (6 bases each). CDR3 length: 15 residues. The V gene's germline CDR1 is SGDLS and CDR2 YYNGEE. In nucleotides, the CDR3 is TGTGCCAGCAGCGTAGACGGGGGCTCCTACAATGAGCCGTTCTTC. Protein: CASSVDGGSYNEPFF. Looking up the rest from reference TRBV9 and TRBJ2-1 gives the full variable domain: DSGVTQTPKHLITATGQRVTLRCSPRSGDLSVYWYQQSLDQGLQFLIQYYNGEERAKGNILERFSAQQFPDLHSELNLSSLELGDSALYFCASSVDGGSYNEPFFGPGTRLTVL.

This clonotype was recorded at least ten times. This rearrangement joins TRBV5-1 to TRBJ2-5; 8 bases line up with TRBD2. Germline CDR1 and CDR2: SGHRS and YFSETQ. J lost 5 bases, V lost 3 bases, and 6 bases had no gene match. The CDR3 length is 14 residues. The CDR3, as DNA: TGCGCCAGCAGCTCCGGGGGGGGGACGGAGACCCAGTACTTC. Encoded protein: CASSSGGGTETQYF.

This clonotype was found many times. The chain employs TRBV10-3 and TRBJ1-3; TRBD1 aligns across 8 bases. Germline V lookup: CDR1 ENHRY, CDR2 SYGVKD. CDR3 size: 15 residues. Trimming at V came to 10 bases and at J to 0 bases, leaving 8 bases not matched to a gene. The CDR3 spells CATSGQALSGNTIYF. CDR3 coding DNA: TGTGCCACCTCGGGACAGGCTCTCTCTGGAAACACCATATATTTT.

This chain joins TRBV12-3 or TRBV12-4 and TRBJ2-1; D remains ambiguous. Trimming removed 3 bases at V and 6 bases at J, with 12 bases between. This CDR3 has 14 amino acids. Here the CDR3 DNA reads TGTGCCAGCAGTTTTAGTGTTACGGGCAATGAGCAGTTCTTC. Amino acid sequence: CASSFSVTGNEQFF.

The V call is TRBV12-3 or TRBV12-4, the J call TRBJ2-7; unclear D gene. The length of the CDR3 is 13 residues. Trimming removed 8 bases from V and 2 bases from J, with 13 bases in between. In nucleotides, the CDR3 is TGTGCCAGCGGAACTGGCGTAACCTACGAGCAGTACTTC. The encoded protein is CASGTGVTYEQYF.

J is TRBJ1-3 and V is TRBV2, with 7 bases that match TRBD1. This CDR3 comprises 13 residues. Germline CDR1 and CDR2: SNHLY and FYNNEI. After removal of 6 bases from V and 6 bases from J, the junction contained 5 bases not matched to a gene. The chain's CDR3 is CASRQGVENTIYF. The CDR3 nucleotides are TGTGCCAGCAGGCAGGGGGTTGAAAACACCATATATTTT.

This clonotype was seen repeatedly, ten times or more. The chain uses TRBV27 and TRBJ1-2, with a possible D match to TRBD1 (6 bases). The CDR3 has 14 amino acids. The germline gives CDR1 MNHEY, CDR2 SMNVEV (reference sequence). V lost 8 bases and J 7 bases, leaving 20 bases between the germline ends. The CDR3 bases are TGTGCCAGCGGAGGGGCAGGGGTGGTATCTGGCTACACCTTC. Translated, it gives CASGGAGVVSGYTF.

The sample holds many counts of this clonotype. This chain joins TRBV20-1 and TRBJ2-7; maybe TRBD1 (5 bases). Trimming shortened V by 4 bases and J by 4 bases, and 14 bases separated the two germline ends. The CDR3 is 13 amino acids. Germline lookup yields CDR1 DFQATT and CDR2 SNEGSKA (reference sequence). CDR3 bases: TGCAGTGCTAAGGGGCTGGCGTTATACGAGCAGTACTTC. Protein: CSAKGLALYEQYF.

The table lists this clonotype with many counts. A much larger clone is a single base away; this may be a read error. V is TRBV4-3 and J is TRBJ2-3; 10 bases agree with TRBD2. Germline CDR1 LGHNA, CDR2 YSLEER. CDR3 length: 16 amino acids. The CDR3 region is CPSSRQREGPTDTQYF. CDR3 bases: TGCCCCAGCAGCCGACAGCGGGAGGGCCCTACAGATACGCAGTATTTT.

This clonotype was recorded at least ten times. V usage is TRBV6-5 and J usage is TRBJ2-1; TRBD2 matches 7 bases. The CDR3 spans 16 residues. V shed 2 bases, J shed 5 bases, and the junction held 9 bases outside the gene matches. CDR1 is MNHEY, CDR2 SVGAGI, per germline. The DNA for the CDR3 is TGTGCCAGCAGTTACGGTTTAAGCGGGATGAACAATGAGCAGTTCTTC. Its translation is CASSYGLSGMNNEQFF.

This clonotype occurred many times. J is TRBJ2-1 and V is TRBV2; D ambiguous. The CDR3 sequence is 12 residues long. In germline, CDR1 is SNHLY, CDR2 FYNNEI. V lost 6 bases to trimming and J lost 7 bases, with 10 bases between them. The CDR3 is CASSWATNEQFF. CDR3 bases: TGTGCCAGCAGCTGGGCCACGAATGAGCAGTTCTTC.

The V call is TRBV30, the J call TRBJ1-1, with 7 bases that match TRBD1. CDR3 length equals 14 residues. Germline loops: CDR1 GTSNPN, CDR2 SVGIG (reference sequence). The V segment lost 3 bases and the J segment 4 bases; nucleotides outside the gene matches: 8. Written as DNA, the CDR3 is TGTGCCTGGAGGGAGGGGGCGGACACCACTGAAGCTTTCTTT. Protein sequence: CAWREGADTTEAFF.

This clonotype was seen repeatedly, ten times or more. This sequence joins TRBV7-2 and TRBJ1-2; 7 nucleotides match TRBD1. Germline V gene sequence: CDR1 SGHTA, CDR2 FQGNSA. The CDR3 covers 14 residues. V gave up 3 bases and J gave up 5 bases; unmatched junction bases: 6. The CDR3 nucleotides read TGTGCCAGCAGCTTCAACCGGGACAGTTATGGCTACACCTTC. Translation gives CASSFNRDSYGYTF.